Here is one T cell receptor beta chain with its context. The target antigen is unknown. Germline-derived CDR1 and CDR2 are LNHDA and SQIVND (reference sequence). Deletions cut 3 bases from V and 9 bases from J, with 15 bases between. This CDR3 is 15 amino acids long. The data belong to a study of T cell responses to AZD1222 COVID-19 vaccine. Notes on the study in general: Seropositive AZD1222 recipients at baseline numbered only five or six. Recipients of two AZD1222 doses showed rising Spike-specific TCR breadth and depth.

Assay used: immunoSEQ multiplex PCR; TCRdb lists only in-frame clones, some missing. The sample includes about 120,000 clones, about 91% seen only once; the top ten take around 1.7%. The rearrangement links TRBV19 to TRBJ1-6, with D possibly TRBD1 on 6 matching bases. The sequenced sample was peripheral blood, obtained on day 0 of AZD1222 vaccination. This TCR derives from an adult in good health. Written as DNA, the CDR3 is TGTGCCAGTAGTATGGAGGCAGGGGATGTTTCACCCCTCCACTTT. Protein: CASSMEAGDVSPLHF.